These 24 T cell receptor beta chains came from one sample sequenced in a study of identifying expanded T cells in peripheral blood (dated by TCRdb to between 2018 and 2021). Library construction relied on the immunoSEQ multiplex PCR assay. TCRdb provides this immuneACCESS table in a form limited to in-frame rearrangements. Some clones are lacking; in checked studies, under half of them reflect an unresolved V gene, and why the rest are absent is not known. The sample records roughly 78,000 clones, 85% to 90% of which are singletons. The ten largest account for roughly 3.5% of the sample. The sequenced sample was blood. The receptors derive from a person aged 18 to 75 in good health.

The chain joins TRBV7-9 to TRBJ1-3; maybe TRBD1 (5 bases). From germline, CDR1 is SEHNR and CDR2 FQNEAQ (reference sequence). The CDR3 consists of 16 residues. Trimming removed 3 bases at V and 4 bases at J, with 16 bases between. The DNA for the CDR3 is TGTGCCAGCAGCTTGTTTCGTCAGGGTGAAGGAAACACCATATATTTT. Translation: CASSLFRQGEGNTIYF.

The chain carries TRBV5-1 and TRBJ1-4; 8 positions match TRBD1. The CDR3 is 15 residues long. V trimming: 5 bases; J trimming: 12 bases; junction bases outside the gene matches: 15. The V gene's germline CDR1 is SGHRS and CDR2 YFSETQ. The CDR3 sequence is CASSFASPGTGELFF. The CDR3 DNA sequence: TGCGCCAGCAGTTTCGCCTCCCCCGGGACAGGTGAACTGTTTTTT.

This chain links TRBV18 with TRBJ1-1, with 7 bases identical to TRBD1. The V gene end was trimmed by 6 bases and the J gene end by 1 base; junction bases not matched to a gene: 11. Germline V gives CDR1 KGHSH, CDR2 LQKENI. The CDR3 sequence is 16 residues long. Here the CDR3 DNA reads TGTGCCAGCTCGCAAACCAGGACAGGCGCGAACACTGAAGCTTTCTTT. Its protein is CASSQTRTGANTEAFF. Full variable domain (outside the CDR3, taken from reference TRBV18 and TRBJ1-1): NAGVMQNPRHLVRRRGQEARLRCSPMKGHSHVYWYRQLPEEGLKFMVYLQKENIIDESGMPKERFSAEFPKEGPSILRIQQVVRGDSAAYFCASSQTRTGANTEAFFGQGTRLTVV.

CDR3 region: CATSDWTGGAAGELFF. CDR3 DNA sequence: TGTGCCACCTCAGATTGGACAGGGGGCGCCGCCGGGGAGCTGTTTTTT. The chain is built from TRBV11-3 and TRBJ2-2; 11 bases are shared with TRBD1. The CDR3 is 16 residues long. Germline-derived CDR1 and CDR2 are SGHNT and YENEEA. The ends lost 10 bases at V and 6 bases at J; junction bases unmatched: 13.

The J gene is TRBJ1-1, the V gene TRBV19, with TRBD1 identical over 11 bases. CDR3 length: 13 amino acids. Unmatched junction bases numbered 4, after V lost 5 bases and J lost 8 bases. From germline, CDR1 is LNHDA and CDR2 SQIVND (reference sequence). The CDR3 reads CASSLGQGAEAFF. In DNA form, the CDR3 reads TGTGCCAGTAGTTTAGGACAGGGGGCCGAAGCTTTCTTT.

The gene calls are TRBV7-6 and TRBJ1-2; D remains unclear. Per germline, CDR1 SGHVS and CDR2 FNYEAQ. The CDR3 contains 13 residues. Deletions cut 0 bases from V and 5 bases from J, with 7 bases between. CDR3 coding DNA: TGTGCCAGCAGCTTAGCGGGTACTTATGGCTACACCTTC. Protein product: CASSLAGTYGYTF.

DNA for the CDR3: TGTGCCAGCAGCCAGGGTCGCGGTGGCGGGAGCTCAGAGGAGCAGTACTTC. Translation: CASSQGRGGGSSEEQYF. This chain uses TRBV4-2 with TRBJ2-7; 7 bases map to TRBD2. The J segment lost 7 bases and the V segment lost 3 bases, leaving 18 bases of the junction unmatched. CDR1 and CDR2 (germline): LGHNA, YNFKEQ. The CDR3 consists of 17 residues.

The chain couples TRBV4-3 to TRBJ1-1; tentatively, D is TRBD1 (5 bases). The CDR3 runs to 16 residues. Germline-derived CDR1 and CDR2 are LGHNA and YSLEER. Trimming stripped 1 base from V and 3 bases from J, with 15 bases between. The CDR3 DNA reads as TGCGCCAGCAGCCAAGGGGGGGATTTGGGATACACTGAAGCTTTCTTT. Its protein is CASSQGGDLGYTEAFF.

The chain is built from TRBV27 and TRBJ2-1; D is unclear. CDR3 length equals 15 residues. Germline CDR1 and CDR2: MNHEY and SMNVEV (reference sequence). Trimming took off 8 bases at V and 1 base at J, with 15 bases between the two ends. The CDR3 here is CASAKAGPSYNEQFF. CDR3 DNA: TGTGCCAGCGCGAAGGCAGGTCCATCCTACAATGAGCAGTTCTTC.

The chain combines TRBV27 with TRBJ1-6, with TRBD1 as a possible D gene (5 bases). The germline gives CDR1 MNHEY, CDR2 SMNVEV (reference sequence). There are 13 residues in the CDR3. Trimming pared 9 bases from V and 6 bases from J, leaving 12 bases between. CDR3 loop: CASSQGRNSPLHF. Written as DNA, the CDR3 is TGTGCCAGTTCCCAGGGTCGTAATTCACCCCTCCACTTT.

CDR3 nucleotide sequence: TGCGCCAGCAGGCTAGACAATGAGCAGTTCTTC. Amino acids: CASRLDNEQFF. The J gene is TRBJ2-1, the V gene TRBV5-1; D remains ambiguous. The V gene lost 5 bases and the J gene lost 5 bases, with 5 bases spanning the gap. Germline V lookup: CDR1 SGHRS, CDR2 YFSETQ. The CDR3 has 11 amino acids.

The chain links TRBV18 to TRBJ2-2; D is unclear. V was cut by 0 bases and J by 7 bases, with 6 bases left in between. This CDR3 spans 13 amino acids. Germline V gene sequence: CDR1 KGHSH, CDR2 LQKENI. CDR3 amino acids: CASSPPSVGELFF. Written as DNA, the CDR3 is TGTGCCAGCTCACCACCGAGTGTCGGGGAGCTGTTTTTT.

V usage is TRBV10-2 and J usage is TRBJ1-1; the D gene is possibly TRBD1 (5 bases). Between the trimmed V and J ends, which lost 2 bases and 1 base, there was a span of 5 bases. Germline CDR1 is WSHSY and CDR2 is SAAADI. The CDR3 spans 13 residues. The CDR3 nucleotides read TGCGCCAGCAGTGAGGGGGGGAACACTGAAGCTTTCTTT. Its protein is CASSEGGNTEAFF.

The chain couples TRBV5-1 to TRBJ2-3, with TRBD2 as a possible D gene (6 bases). This CDR3 is 15 amino acids long. CDR1 and CDR2 from the germline V gene are SGHRS and YFSETQ. Trimming took off 1 base at V and 3 bases at J, with 12 bases between the two ends. For the CDR3, the DNA is TGCGCCAGCAGCTTGACCTCAGGAGGGACAGATACGCAGTATTTT. It is translated as CASSLTSGGTDTQYF.

The chain is built from TRBV7-8 and TRBJ1-1; tentatively, D is TRBD1 (6 bases). The CDR3 runs to 13 residues. V shed 6 bases and J shed 0 bases, with 8 bases lying between them. CDR1 and CDR2 from the germline V gene are SGHVS and FQNEAQ. CDR3: CASRGHLNTEAFF. The CDR3 nucleotides are TGTGCCAGCAGGGGACACCTGAACACTGAAGCTTTCTTT.

The V and J genes are TRBV5-6 and TRBJ2-2; D might be TRBD2 (5 bases). V was clipped by 6 bases and J by 5 bases, with 14 bases between them. The CDR3 sequence is 14 residues long. Germline V lookup: CDR1 SGHDT, CDR2 YYEEEE. The DNA for the CDR3 is TGTGCCAGCACCCAGAGAGGGATTACCGGGGAGCTGTTTTTT. This gives the protein CASTQRGITGELFF.

This clone was seen once. This chain links TRBV9 with TRBJ2-2; 10 bases line up with TRBD2. The CDR3 has 17 residues. Germline V CDR1 and CDR2: SGDLS, YYNGEE. With V trimmed by 1 base and J by 6 bases, 9 bases remained unmatched. CDR3 protein: CASSVSSGGALSGELFF. CDR3 in DNA: TGTGCCAGCAGCGTATCAAGCGGGGGGGCCTTGTCCGGGGAGCTGTTTTTT.

This clone occurred once. V usage is TRBV2 and J usage is TRBJ2-7, with D uncertain. The V and J ends lost 6 bases and 2 bases respectively, with 8 bases between them. The CDR3 covers 12 residues. Germline V gene lookup returns CDR1 SNHLY and CDR2 FYNNEI. The CDR3 loop is CASSGLPYEQYF. The CDR3 DNA is TGTGCCAGCAGCGGGCTACCCTACGAGCAGTACTTC.

This chain uses TRBV7-2 with TRBJ2-2, with TRBD2 matching over 9 bases. The CDR3 runs to 15 residues. The V gene end was trimmed by 5 bases and the J gene end by 3 bases; junction bases not matched to a gene: 4. The germline gives CDR1 SGHTA, CDR2 FQGNSA. CDR3 in DNA: TGTGCCAGCAGCGTGACTAGCGGCTACACCGGGGAGCTGTTTTTT. This encodes CASSVTSGYTGELFF.

A single count supports this clone. The rearrangement uses TRBV4-3 and TRBJ1-1, with D maybe TRBD1 (5 bases). Trimming left V 4 bases short and J 4 bases short, with 16 bases between. This CDR3 has 15 residues. The germline CDR1 and CDR2 sequences are LGHNA and YSLEER. The chain's CDR3 is CASSRQTGGVTEAFF. In DNA, the CDR3 is TGCGCCAGCAGCCGACAAACAGGTGGTGTCACTGAAGCTTTCTTT.

The CDR3 spells CSAITGVREYF. The CDR3 DNA reads as TGCAGTGCAATAACCGGGGTTAGGGAGTACTTC. V and J are TRBV20-1 and TRBJ2-7; the D gene is possibly TRBD2 (5 bases). The V gene's germline CDR1 is DFQATT and CDR2 SNEGSKA (reference sequence). The CDR3 runs 11 residues. The ends were cut back, 6 bases at V and 11 bases at J, with 17 bases in the middle.

Only one count was recorded for this clone. The gene calls are TRBV27 and TRBJ1-1, with TRBD1 matching 7 bases. The CDR3 is 14 residues long. Looked up from germline, CDR1 is MNHEY and CDR2 is SMNVEV (reference sequence). With V trimmed by 3 bases and J by 5 bases, 6 bases remained unmatched. Written as DNA, the CDR3 is TGTGCCAGCAGTTTGACAGGGCCTGAGACTGAAGCTTTCTTT. Its translation is CASSLTGPETEAFF.

The J gene is TRBJ2-3, the V gene TRBV6-5, with D perhaps assigned TRBD1 or TRBD2 (6 bases each). Trimming cost V 2 bases and J 2 bases, with 11 bases left between them. The CDR3 covers 15 residues. From germline, CDR1 is MNHEY and CDR2 SVGAGI. CDR3 sequence reads: CASSYRGDTTDTQYF. CDR3 coding DNA: TGTGCCAGCAGTTACAGGGGGGATACCACAGATACGCAGTATTTT.

This chain links TRBV18 with TRBJ2-2, with a possible D match to TRBD2 (7 bases). V was clipped by 3 bases and J by 5 bases, with 13 bases between them. CDR3 size: 15 residues. CDR1 is KGHSH, CDR2 LQKENI, per germline. The CDR3 here is CASSPAGAETGELFF. The CDR3 DNA reads as TGTGCCAGCTCACCGGCGGGGGCGGAAACCGGGGAGCTGTTTTTT.